This T cell receptor beta chain was identified during a study of regulatory T cells in long-lasting Graves disease. Arm-PCR of CDR3 regions and iRepertoire HTBI primers were used to build TCR beta libraries. Original processing methods: Identification yielded 62 TRBV and around 15 TRBJ segments across samples. TCRdb re-derived calls from the multiplex PCR reads in MiXCR, one entry per CDR3 protein. In this record, the V and J calls reflect TCRdb's handling and not the investigators' own analysis. This sample has more than 450,000 distinct CDR3 sequences, with around 15% found just once. Stated time point: newly diagnosed GD, antithyroid drugs for less than 3 months. RNA from PBMCs was the source of the TCR library. This CDR3 is 13 amino acids long. Trimming took 11 bases from V and 5 from J; bases not matched to a gene: 9. From germline, CDR1 is ENHRY and CDR2 SYGVKD. Study-level results: Among the persistent patients, some 2,900 public clonotypes were shared, more than the approximately 960 shared among new patients.

This clonotype was seen ten or more times. What it recognizes is unknown. These data were also filed under a second study, of T cells in Graves' hyperthyroidism and ophthalmopathy. Turning to that study: Most thyroid clonotypes expanded above 0.001 appeared in blood too.

The chain recombines TRBV10-3 with TRBJ2-1; 7 bases match TRBD2. This clonotype originated in a middle-aged man with Graves disease. The sequences come from peripheral blood mononuclear cells (PBMCs), collected at new diagnosis, from a patient treated with antithyroid drugs. The CDR3 spells CAAASGRDNEQFF. As DNA, the CDR3 is TGTGCCGCAGCTAGCGGTCGTGACAATGAGCAGTTCTTC.